The T cell receptor beta chain described here comes from a study of early T cells in non-severe SARS-CoV-2 infection. On the study more broadly: Sequenced bulk RNA came from whole blood that was unsorted, and chains were unpaired.

CDR1 and CDR2 (germline): SGHKS, YYEKEE (reference sequence). This CDR3 is built from 13 residues. Trimming removed 0 bases from V and 8 bases from J; junction bases left unmatched: 2. The study's findings and limits: A preference for anti-spike CD8 responses marked VDJdb matching, which missed private and CD4 specificities.

Individual cDNA molecules were tagged with unique molecular identifiers. One entry per CDR3 protein, called by TCRdb with MiXCR from the 5' RACE reads. In the table there are roughly 86,000 distinct CDR3 sequences, approximately 14% of which are singletons. This clonotype was counted at least ten times. Its antigen remains unknown. The chain combines TRBV5-5 with TRBJ2-1, with 7 bases fitting TRBD1. The receptor was isolated from an adult who was a healthcare worker with PCR-confirmed SARS-CoV-2 infection or an uninfected control (not recorded which). Input material: whole blood. CDR3 loop: CASSLGTGYEQFF. The CDR3 nucleotides are TGTGCCAGCAGCTTGGGGACAGGTTATGAGCAGTTCTTC.